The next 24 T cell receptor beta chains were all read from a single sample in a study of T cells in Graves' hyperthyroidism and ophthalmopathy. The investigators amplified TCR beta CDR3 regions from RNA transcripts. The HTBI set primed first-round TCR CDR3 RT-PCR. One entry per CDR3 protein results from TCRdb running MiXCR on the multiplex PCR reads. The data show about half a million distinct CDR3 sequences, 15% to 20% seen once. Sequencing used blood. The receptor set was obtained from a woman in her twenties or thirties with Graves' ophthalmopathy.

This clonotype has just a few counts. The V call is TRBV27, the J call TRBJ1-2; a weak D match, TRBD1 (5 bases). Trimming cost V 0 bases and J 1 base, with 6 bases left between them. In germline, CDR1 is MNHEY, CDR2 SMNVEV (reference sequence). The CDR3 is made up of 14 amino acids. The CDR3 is CASSLSGVNYGYTF. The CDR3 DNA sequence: TGTGCCAGCAGTTTATCGGGGGTTAACTATGGCTACACCTTC.

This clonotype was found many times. The CDR3 spells CASSPQVADTQYF. CDR3 in DNA: TGTGCCAGTAGCCCTCAAGTAGCAGATACGCAGTATTTT. The chain links TRBV19 to TRBJ2-3; no clear D. The CDR3 runs to 13 residues. Trimming removed 6 bases at V and 4 bases at J, with 11 bases between. Germline lookup yields CDR1 LNHDA and CDR2 SQIVND (reference sequence).

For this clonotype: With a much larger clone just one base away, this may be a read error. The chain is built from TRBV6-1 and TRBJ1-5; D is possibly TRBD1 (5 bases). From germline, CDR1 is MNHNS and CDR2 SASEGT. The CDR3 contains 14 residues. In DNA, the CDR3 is TGTGCCAGCAGTGTGATATGGGGCAATCGGCCCCAGCATTTT. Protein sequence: CASSVIWGNRPQHF.

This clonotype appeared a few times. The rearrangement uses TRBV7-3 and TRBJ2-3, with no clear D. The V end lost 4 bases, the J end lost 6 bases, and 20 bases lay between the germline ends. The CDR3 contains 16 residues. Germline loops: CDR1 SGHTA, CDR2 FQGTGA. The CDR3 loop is CASSSPHDFPQDTQYF. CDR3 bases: TGTGCCAGCAGCTCCCCCCACGACTTCCCGCAGGATACGCAGTATTTT.

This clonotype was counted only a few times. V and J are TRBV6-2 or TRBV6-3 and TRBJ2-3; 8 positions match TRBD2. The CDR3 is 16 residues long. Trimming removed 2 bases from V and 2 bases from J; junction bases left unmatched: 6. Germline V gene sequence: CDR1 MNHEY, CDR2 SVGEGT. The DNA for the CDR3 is TGTGCCAGCAGTTACCCTACTAGCGGTGACACAGATACGCAGTATTTT. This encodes CASSYPTSGDTDTQYF.

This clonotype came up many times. The CDR3 DNA reads as TGTGCCACCAGCAGAGGGGATAGCTCCTCCACAGATACGCAGTATTTT. The encoded protein is CATSRGDSSSTDTQYF. This sequence joins TRBV15 and TRBJ2-3, with D uncertain. V lost 1 base to trimming and J lost 2 bases, with 13 bases between them. The length of the CDR3 is 16 residues. Germline values: CDR1 LNHNV, CDR2 YYDKDF (reference sequence).

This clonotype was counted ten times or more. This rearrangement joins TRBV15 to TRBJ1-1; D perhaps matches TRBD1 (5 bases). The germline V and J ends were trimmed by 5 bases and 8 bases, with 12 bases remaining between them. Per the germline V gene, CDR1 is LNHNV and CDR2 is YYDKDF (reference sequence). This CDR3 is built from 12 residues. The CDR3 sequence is CATSSGNAEAFF. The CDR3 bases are TGTGCCACCAGCTCAGGGAACGCGGAAGCTTTCTTT.

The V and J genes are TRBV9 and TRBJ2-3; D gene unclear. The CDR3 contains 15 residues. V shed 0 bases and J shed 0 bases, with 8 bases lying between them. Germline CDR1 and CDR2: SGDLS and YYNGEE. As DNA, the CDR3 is TGTGCCAGCAGCGTAGGGGTAGCAAGCACAGATACGCAGTATTTT. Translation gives CASSVGVASTDTQYF.

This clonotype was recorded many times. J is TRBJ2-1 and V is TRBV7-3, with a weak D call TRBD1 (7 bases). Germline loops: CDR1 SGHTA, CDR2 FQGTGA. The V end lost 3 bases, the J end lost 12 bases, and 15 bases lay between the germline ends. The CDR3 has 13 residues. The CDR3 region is CASSLPGGIVQFF. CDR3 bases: TGTGCCAGCAGCTTGCCAGGGGGGATCGTGCAGTTCTTC.

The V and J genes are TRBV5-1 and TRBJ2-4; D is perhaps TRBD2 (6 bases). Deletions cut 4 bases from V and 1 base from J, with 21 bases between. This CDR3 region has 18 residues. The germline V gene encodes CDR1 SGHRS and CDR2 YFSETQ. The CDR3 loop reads CASSTPGTSGWAKNIQYF. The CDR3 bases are TGCGCCAGCAGCACCCCCGGGACTTCTGGGTGGGCCAAAAACATTCAGTACTTC.

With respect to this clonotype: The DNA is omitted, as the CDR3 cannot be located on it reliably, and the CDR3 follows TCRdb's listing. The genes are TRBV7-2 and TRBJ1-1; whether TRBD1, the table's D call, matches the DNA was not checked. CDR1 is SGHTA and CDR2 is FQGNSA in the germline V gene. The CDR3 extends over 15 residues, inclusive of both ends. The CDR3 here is CAGSFGTGADTEAFF.

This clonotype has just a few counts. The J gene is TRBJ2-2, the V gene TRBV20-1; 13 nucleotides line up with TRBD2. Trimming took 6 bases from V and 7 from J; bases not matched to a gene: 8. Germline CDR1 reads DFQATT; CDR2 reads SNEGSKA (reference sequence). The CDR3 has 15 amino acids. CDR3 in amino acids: CSASKLAGGGGELFF. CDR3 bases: TGCAGTGCGAGTAAACTAGCGGGAGGGGGCGGGGAGCTGTTTTTT.

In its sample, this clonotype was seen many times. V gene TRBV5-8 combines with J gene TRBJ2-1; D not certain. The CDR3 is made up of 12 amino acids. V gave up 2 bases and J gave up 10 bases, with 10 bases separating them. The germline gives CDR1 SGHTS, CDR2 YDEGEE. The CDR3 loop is CASSFDPWEQFF. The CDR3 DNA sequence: TGTGCCAGCAGCTTTGATCCATGGGAGCAGTTCTTC.

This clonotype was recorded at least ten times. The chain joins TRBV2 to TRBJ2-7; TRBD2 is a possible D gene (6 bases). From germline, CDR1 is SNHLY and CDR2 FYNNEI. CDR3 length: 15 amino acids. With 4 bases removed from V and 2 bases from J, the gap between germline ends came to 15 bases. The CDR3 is CASSGGDLTAYEQYF. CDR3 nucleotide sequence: TGTGCCAGCAGTGGCGGGGACCTCACGGCCTACGAGCAGTACTTC.

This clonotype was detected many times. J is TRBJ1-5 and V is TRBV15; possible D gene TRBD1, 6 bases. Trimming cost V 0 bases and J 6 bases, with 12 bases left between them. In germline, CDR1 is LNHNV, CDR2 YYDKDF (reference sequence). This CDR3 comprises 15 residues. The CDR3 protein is CATSRDAGGSQPQHF. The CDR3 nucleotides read TGTGCCACCAGCAGAGATGCGGGGGGCAGTCAGCCCCAGCATTTT. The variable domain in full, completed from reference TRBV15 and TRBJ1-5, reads DAMVIQNPRYQVTQFGKPVTLSCSQTLNHNVMYWYQQKSSQAPKLLFHYYDKDFNNEADTPDNFQSRRPNTSFCFLDIRSPGLGDTAMYLCATSRDAGGSQPQHFGDGTRLSIL.

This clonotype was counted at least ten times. CDR3 protein: CASSLKTPGANVLTF. The CDR3 DNA is TGTGCCAGCAGCTTAAAGACTCCTGGGGCCAACGTCCTGACTTTC. The chain joins TRBV7-9 to TRBJ2-6; D not resolved. Deletions cut 2 bases from V and 2 bases from J, with 7 bases between. The CDR3 is 15 residues long. Germline CDR1 SEHNR, CDR2 FQNEAQ (reference sequence).

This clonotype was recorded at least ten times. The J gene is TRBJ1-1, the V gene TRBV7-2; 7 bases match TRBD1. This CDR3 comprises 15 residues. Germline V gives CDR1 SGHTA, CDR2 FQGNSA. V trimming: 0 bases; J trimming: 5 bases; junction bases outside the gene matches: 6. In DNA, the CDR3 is TGTGCCAGCAGCTTAGCGACAGGGATTGTAACTGAAGCTTTCTTT. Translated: CASSLATGIVTEAFF.

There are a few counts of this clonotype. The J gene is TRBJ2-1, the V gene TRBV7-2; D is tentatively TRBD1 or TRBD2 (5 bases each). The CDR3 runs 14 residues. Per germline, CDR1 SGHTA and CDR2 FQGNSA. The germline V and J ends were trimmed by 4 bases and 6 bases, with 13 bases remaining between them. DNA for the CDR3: TGTGCCAGCAGCTACTTGGGACGGGGCAATGAGCAGTTCTTC. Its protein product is CASSYLGRGNEQFF.

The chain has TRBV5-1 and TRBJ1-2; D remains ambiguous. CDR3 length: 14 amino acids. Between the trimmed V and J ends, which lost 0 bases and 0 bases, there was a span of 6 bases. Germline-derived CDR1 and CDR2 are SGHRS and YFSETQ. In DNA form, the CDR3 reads TGCGCCAGCAGCTTGGGCCCTTCTAACTATGGCTACACCTTC. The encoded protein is CASSLGPSNYGYTF.

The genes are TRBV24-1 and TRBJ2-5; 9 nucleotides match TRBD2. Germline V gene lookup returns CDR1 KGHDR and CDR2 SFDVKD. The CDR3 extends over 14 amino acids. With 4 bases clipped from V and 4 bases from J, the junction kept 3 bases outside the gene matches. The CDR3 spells CATSDSSGAETQYF. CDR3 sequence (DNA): TGTGCCACCAGTGACTCTAGCGGGGCAGAGACCCAGTACTTC.

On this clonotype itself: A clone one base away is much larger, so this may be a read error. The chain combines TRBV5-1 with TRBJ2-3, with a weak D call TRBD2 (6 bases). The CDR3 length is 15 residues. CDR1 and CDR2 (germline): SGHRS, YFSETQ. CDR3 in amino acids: CASSVSGSSTDTQYF. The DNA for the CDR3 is TGTGCCAGCAGCGTTAGCGGATCTAGCACAGATACGCAGTATTTT. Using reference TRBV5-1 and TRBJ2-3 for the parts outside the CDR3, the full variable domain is KAGVTQTPRYLIKTRGQQVTLSCSPISGHRSVSWYQQTPGQGLQFLFEYFSETQRNKGNFPGRFSGRQFSNSRSEMNVSTLELGDSALYLCASSVSGSSTDTQYFGPGTRLTVL.

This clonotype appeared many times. The CDR3 region has the DNA TGTGCCACCAGTGAGCGTCTCGGAACAGGGGCTAGCACAGATACGCAGTATTTT. Residues: CATSERLGTGASTDTQYF. This chain connects TRBV24-1 to TRBJ2-3, with TRBD1 matching 7 bases. This CDR3 comprises 18 residues. Trimming at V came to 4 bases and at J to 0 bases, leaving 12 bases not matched to a gene. CDR1 is KGHDR, CDR2 SFDVKD, per germline.

CDR3 amino acids: CASSPVGRNQPQHF. The CDR3 nucleotides are TGTGCCAGCAGCCCGGTGGGGCGAAATCAGCCCCAGCATTTT. The chain combines TRBV12-3 or TRBV12-4 with TRBJ1-5; weak D call: TRBD1 (5 bases). This CDR3 has 14 amino acids. Trimming pared 6 bases from V and 4 bases from J, leaving 13 bases between.

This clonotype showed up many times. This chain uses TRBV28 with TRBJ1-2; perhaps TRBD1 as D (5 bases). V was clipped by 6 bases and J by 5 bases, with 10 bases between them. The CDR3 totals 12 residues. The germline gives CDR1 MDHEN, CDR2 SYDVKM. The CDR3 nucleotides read TGTGCCAGCAGGGGGGATTTGTATGGCTACACCTTC. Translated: CASRGDLYGYTF.